Sequencing of this TCR beta chain was carried out in a study of CD8+ T cells in alopecia areata. Study details: Patients in the treated group were given tofacitinib by mouth, 5 to 10 mg twice a day.

Investigators isolated RNA and reverse transcribed it into cDNA to act as the sequencing template. Repertoires were generated with immunoSEQ multiplex PCR, while TCRdb's copy carries only in-frame clones and drops some. The sample yields fewer than 250,000 clones, roughly two fifths seen once. This CDR3 comprises 14 residues. Germline V lookup: CDR1 MNHNS, CDR2 SASEGT. Trimming shortened V by 8 bases and J by 0 bases, and 13 bases separated the two germline ends. Treatment specified: oral pan-JAK inhibitor, 5-10 mg twice daily. Lesional scalp tissue (obtained by punch biopsy) and peripheral blood were collected from alopecia areata patients.

V usage is TRBV6-1 and J usage is TRBJ1-1; possible D gene TRBD1, 6 bases. The sample in question was CD4+ T cells sorted from blood, obtained at approximately week 30, from a patient treated with tofacitinib. The TCR was taken from a human donor with alopecia areata. The DNA for the CDR3 is TGTGCCAGCGGTGTAAACAGGGTGAACACTGAAGCTTTCTTT. It specifies CASGVNRVNTEAFF.